These 2 T cell receptor beta chains originate from one sample sequenced in a study of shared T cell receptors in the human thymus. Here immunoSEQ multiplex PCR was the method, and the copy in TCRdb shows in-frame clones only, minus some. This sample has 700,000 or so clones, with approximately 83% found just once. The same sample was also studied in work on human thymus T cells.

The specimen sequenced was thymocytes. The receptors stem from a girl in the first two years of life with a congenital heart defect.

Points on this clone: At the DNA level, this CDR3 is encoded by other sequences in the same sample as well. This chain's CDR3 is CASSVGRGGYGYTF. The DNA for the CDR3 is TGTGCCAGCAGCGTAGGGCGGGGGGGCTATGGCTACACCTTC. The V and J genes are TRBV9 and TRBJ1-2; D is possibly TRBD1 (5 bases). The germline gives CDR1 SGDLS, CDR2 YYNGEE. The CDR3 extends over 14 amino acids. V lost 0 bases to trimming and J lost 4 bases, with 10 bases between them.

This clone was recorded only once. The chain has TRBV7-9 and TRBJ1-4; no firm D call. The germline V gene encodes CDR1 SEHNR and CDR2 FQNEAQ (reference sequence). V was pared by 5 bases and J by 6 bases, with 19 bases between. This CDR3 contains 16 residues. Here the CDR3 reads CASSPRYGVEYEKLFF. DNA of the CDR3: TGTGCCAGCAGCCCCCGGTACGGGGTGGAATATGAAAAACTGTTTTTT.